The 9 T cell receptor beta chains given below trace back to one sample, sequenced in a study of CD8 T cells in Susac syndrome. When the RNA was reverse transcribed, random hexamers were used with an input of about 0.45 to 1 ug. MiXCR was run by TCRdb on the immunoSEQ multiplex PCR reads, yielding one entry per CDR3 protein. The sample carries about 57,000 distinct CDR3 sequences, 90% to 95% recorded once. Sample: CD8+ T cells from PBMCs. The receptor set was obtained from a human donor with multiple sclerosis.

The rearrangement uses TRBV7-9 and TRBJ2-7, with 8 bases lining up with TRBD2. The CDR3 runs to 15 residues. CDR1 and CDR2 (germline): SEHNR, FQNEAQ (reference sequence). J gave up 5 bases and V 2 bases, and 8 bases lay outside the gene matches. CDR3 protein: CASSLLAGGADEQYF. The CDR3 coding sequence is TGTGCCAGCAGCTTACTGGCGGGGGGCGCTGACGAGCAGTACTTC.

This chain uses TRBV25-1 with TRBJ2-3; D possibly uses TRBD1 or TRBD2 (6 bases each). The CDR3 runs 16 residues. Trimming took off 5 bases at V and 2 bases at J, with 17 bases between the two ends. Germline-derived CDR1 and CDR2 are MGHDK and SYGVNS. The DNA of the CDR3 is TGTGCCAGCAGTCTTCAGTGGGGGGCGGACACAGATACGCAGTATTTT. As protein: CASSLQWGADTDTQYF. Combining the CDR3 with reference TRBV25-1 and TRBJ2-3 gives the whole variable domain EADIYQTPRYLVIGTGKKITLECSQTMGHDKMYWYQQDPGMELHLIHYSYGVNSTEKGDLSSESTVSRIRTEHFPLTLESARPSHTSQYLCASSLQWGADTDTQYFGPGTRLTVL.

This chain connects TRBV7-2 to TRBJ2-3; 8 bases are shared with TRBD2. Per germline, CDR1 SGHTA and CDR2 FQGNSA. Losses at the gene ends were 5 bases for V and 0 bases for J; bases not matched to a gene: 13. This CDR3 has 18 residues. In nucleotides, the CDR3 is TGTGCCAGCAGCCTTCCACCCGTCGGGGGGGAAAGCACAGATACGCAGTATTTT. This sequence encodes CASSLPPVGGESTDTQYF.

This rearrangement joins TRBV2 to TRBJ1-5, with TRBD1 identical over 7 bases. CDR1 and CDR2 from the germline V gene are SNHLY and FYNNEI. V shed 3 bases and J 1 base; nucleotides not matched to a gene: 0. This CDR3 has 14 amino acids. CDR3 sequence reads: CASSDRGSNQPQHF. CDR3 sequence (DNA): TGTGCCAGCAGTGACAGGGGGAGCAATCAGCCCCAGCATTTT. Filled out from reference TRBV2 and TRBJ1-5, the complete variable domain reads EPEVTQTPSHQVTQMGQEVILRCVPISNHLYFYWYRQILGQKVEFLVSFYNNEISEKSEIFDDQFSVERPDGSNFTLKIRSTKLEDSAMYFCASSDRGSNQPQHFGDGTRLSIL.

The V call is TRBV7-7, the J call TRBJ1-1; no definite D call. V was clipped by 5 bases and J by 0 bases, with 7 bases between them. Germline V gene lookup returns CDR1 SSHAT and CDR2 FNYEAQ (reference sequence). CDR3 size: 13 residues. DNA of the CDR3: TGTGCCAGCAGCATCACTTTGAACACTGAAGCTTTCTTT. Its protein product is CASSITLNTEAFF.

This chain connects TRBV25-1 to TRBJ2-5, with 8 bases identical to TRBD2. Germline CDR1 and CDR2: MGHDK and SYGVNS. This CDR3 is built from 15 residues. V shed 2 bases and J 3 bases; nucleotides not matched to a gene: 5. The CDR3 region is CASSEPGGGEETQYF. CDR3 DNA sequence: TGTGCCAGCAGTGAACCGGGAGGGGGTGAAGAGACCCAGTACTTC. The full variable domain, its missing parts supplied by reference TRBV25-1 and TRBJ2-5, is EADIYQTPRYLVIGTGKKITLECSQTMGHDKMYWYQQDPGMELHLIHYSYGVNSTEKGDLSSESTVSRIRTEHFPLTLESARPSHTSQYLCASSEPGGGEETQYFGPGTRLLVL.

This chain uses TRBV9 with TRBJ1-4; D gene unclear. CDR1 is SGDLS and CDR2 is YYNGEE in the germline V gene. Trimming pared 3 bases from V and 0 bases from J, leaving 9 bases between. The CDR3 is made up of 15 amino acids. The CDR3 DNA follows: TGTGCCAGCAGCGAGGAGGGATCAACTAATGAAAAACTGTTTTTT. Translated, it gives CASSEEGSTNEKLFF.

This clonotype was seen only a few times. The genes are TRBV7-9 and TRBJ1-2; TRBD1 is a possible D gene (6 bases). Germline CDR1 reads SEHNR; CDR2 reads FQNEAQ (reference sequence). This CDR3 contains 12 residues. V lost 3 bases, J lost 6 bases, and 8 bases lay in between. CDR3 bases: TGTGCCAGCAGCTTGACAGGAGATGGCTACACCTTC. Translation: CASSLTGDGYTF.

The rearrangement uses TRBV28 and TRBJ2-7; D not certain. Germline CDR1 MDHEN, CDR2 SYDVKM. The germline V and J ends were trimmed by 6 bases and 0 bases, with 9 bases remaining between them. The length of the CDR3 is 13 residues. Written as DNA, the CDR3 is TGTGCCAGCAGGAACAGCGACTCCTACGAGCAGTACTTC. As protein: CASRNSDSYEQYF.